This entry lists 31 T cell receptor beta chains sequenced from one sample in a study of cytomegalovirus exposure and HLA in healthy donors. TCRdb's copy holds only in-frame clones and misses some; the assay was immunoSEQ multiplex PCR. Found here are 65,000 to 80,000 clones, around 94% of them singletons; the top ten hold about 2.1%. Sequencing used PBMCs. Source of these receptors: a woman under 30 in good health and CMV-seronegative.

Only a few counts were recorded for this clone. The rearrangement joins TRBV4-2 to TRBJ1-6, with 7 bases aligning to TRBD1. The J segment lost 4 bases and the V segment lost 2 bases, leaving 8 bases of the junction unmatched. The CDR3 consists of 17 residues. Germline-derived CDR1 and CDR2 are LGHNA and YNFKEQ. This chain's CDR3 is CASSQKSGTEYNSPLHF. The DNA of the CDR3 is TGTGCCAGCAGCCAAAAATCCGGGACAGAGTATAATTCACCCCTCCACTTT.

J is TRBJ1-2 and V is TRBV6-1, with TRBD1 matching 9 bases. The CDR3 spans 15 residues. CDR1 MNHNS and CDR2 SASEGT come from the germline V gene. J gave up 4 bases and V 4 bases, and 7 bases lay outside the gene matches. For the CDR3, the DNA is TGTGCCAGCAGTGCAATGCGGGACAGGGTCTATGGCTACACCTTC. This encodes CASSAMRDRVYGYTF.

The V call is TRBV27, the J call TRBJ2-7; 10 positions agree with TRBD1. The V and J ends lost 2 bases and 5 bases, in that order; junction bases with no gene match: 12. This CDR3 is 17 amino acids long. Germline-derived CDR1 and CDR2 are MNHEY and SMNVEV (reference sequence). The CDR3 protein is CASSLSQGDRGDNEQYF. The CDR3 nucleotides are TGTGCCAGCAGTTTAAGCCAAGGGGACAGGGGTGACAACGAGCAGTACTTC.

This CDR3 reads CASSSEGQGFFNEQFF. The CDR3 DNA is TGTGCCAGCAGTTCCGAGGGACAGGGATTTTTCAATGAGCAGTTCTTC. The gene calls are TRBV6-5 and TRBJ2-1, with 9 bases fitting TRBD1. The CDR3 is 16 amino acids. With V trimmed by 4 bases and J by 6 bases, 10 bases remained unmatched. Germline CDR1 and CDR2: MNHEY and SVGAGI.

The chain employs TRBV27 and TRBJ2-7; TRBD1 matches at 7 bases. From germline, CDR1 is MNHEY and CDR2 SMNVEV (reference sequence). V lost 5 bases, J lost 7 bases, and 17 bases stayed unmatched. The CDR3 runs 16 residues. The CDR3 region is CASSPFPGTASGEQYF. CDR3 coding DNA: TGTGCCAGCAGTCCGTTTCCCGGGACAGCCTCGGGAGAGCAGTACTTC.

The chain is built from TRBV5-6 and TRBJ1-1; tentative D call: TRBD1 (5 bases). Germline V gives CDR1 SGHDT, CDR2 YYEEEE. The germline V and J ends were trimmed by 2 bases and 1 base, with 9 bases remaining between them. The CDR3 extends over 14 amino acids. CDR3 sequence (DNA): TGTGCCAGCAGCTTTTGGACAACGAACACTGAAGCTTTCTTT. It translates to CASSFWTTNTEAFF.

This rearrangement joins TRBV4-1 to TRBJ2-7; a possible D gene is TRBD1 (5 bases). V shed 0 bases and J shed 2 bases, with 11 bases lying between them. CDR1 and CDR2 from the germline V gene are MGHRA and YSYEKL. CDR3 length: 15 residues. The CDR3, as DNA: TGCGCCAGCAGCCAAGACGGACAACAGCCCTACGAGCAGTACTTC. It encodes CASSQDGQQPYEQYF.

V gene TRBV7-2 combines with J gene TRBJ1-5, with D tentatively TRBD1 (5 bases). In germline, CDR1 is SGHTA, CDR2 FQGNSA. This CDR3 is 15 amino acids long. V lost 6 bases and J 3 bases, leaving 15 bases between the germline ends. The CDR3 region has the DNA TGTGCCAGCAGTCCACGGGGGGGGATCAATCAGCCCCAGCATTTT. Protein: CASSPRGGINQPQHF. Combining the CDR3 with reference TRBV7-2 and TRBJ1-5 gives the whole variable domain GAGVSQSPSNKVTEKGKDVELRCDPISGHTALYWYRQSLGQGLEFLIYFQGNSAPDKSGLPSDRFSAERTGGSVSTLTIQRTQQEDSAVYLCASSPRGGINQPQHFGDGTRLSIL.

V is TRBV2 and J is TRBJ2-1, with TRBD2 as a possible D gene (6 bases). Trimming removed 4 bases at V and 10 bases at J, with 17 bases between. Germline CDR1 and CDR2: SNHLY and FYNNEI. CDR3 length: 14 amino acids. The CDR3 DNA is TGTGCCAGCAGTGGTGGGATACTTGGGGGGGAGCAGTTCTTC. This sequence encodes CASSGGILGGEQFF.

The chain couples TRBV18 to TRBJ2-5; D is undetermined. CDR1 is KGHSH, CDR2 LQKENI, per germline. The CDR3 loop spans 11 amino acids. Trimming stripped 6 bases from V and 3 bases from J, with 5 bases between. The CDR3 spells CASSQKETQYF. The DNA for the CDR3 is TGTGCCAGCTCCCAAAAAGAGACCCAGTACTTC.

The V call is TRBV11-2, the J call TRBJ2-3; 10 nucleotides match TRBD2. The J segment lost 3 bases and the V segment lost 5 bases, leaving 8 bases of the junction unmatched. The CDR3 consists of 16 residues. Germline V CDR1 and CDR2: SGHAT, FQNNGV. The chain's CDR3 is CASSDYSGGLTDTQYF. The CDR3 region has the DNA TGTGCCAGCAGCGACTATAGCGGGGGGTTGACAGATACGCAGTATTTT.

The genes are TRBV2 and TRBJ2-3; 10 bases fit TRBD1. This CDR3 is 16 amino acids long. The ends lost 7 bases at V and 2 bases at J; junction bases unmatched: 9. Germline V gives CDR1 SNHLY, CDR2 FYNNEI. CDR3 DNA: TGTGCCAGCAAGCGGGGACAGGGGTCCATCACAGATACGCAGTATTTT. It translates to CASKRGQGSITDTQYF.

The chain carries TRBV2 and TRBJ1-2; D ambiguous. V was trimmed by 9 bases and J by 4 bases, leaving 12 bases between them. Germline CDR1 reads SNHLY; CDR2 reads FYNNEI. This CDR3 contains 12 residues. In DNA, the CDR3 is TGTGCCAGTTTGATAGCCCTCTATGGCTACACCTTC. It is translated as CASLIALYGYTF.

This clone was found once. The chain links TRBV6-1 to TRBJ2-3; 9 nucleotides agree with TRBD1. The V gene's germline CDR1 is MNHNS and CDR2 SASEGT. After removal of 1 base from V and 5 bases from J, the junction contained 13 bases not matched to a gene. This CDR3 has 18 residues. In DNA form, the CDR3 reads TGTGCCAGCAGTGAAGGGAGTTTTGGACAGGGGCCAAGAGATACGCAGTATTTT. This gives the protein CASSEGSFGQGPRDTQYF.

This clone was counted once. CDR3 region: CASSMSTGSTYEQYF. For the CDR3, the DNA is TGTGCCAGTAGTATGTCCACAGGTTCCACCTACGAGCAGTACTTC. The chain carries TRBV19 and TRBJ2-7; perhaps TRBD1 as D (5 bases). The CDR3 has 15 residues. The V end lost 3 bases, the J end lost 2 bases, and 14 bases lay between the germline ends. Germline V gene data show CDR1 as LNHDA and CDR2 as SQIVND (reference sequence).

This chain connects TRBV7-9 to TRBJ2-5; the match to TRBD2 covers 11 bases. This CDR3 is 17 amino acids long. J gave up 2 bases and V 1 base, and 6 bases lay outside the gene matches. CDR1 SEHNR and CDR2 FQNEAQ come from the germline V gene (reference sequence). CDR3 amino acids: CASSLVTSGGLQETQYF. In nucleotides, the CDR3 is TGTGCCAGCAGCTTAGTTACTAGCGGGGGACTACAAGAGACCCAGTACTTC. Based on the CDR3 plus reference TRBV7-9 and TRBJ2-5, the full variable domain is DTGVSQNPRHKITKRGQNVTFRCDPISEHNRLYWYRQTLGQGPEFLTYFQNEAQLEKSRLLSDRFSAERPKGSFSTLEIQRTEQGDSAMYLCASSLVTSGGLQETQYFGPGTRLLVL.

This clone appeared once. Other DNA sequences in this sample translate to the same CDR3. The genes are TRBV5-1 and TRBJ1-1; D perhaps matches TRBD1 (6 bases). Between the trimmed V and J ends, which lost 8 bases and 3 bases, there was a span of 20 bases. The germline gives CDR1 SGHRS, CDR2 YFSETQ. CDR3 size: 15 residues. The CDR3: CASSTDRATDTEAFF. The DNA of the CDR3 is TGCGCCAGTAGCACGGACAGAGCGACGGACACTGAAGCTTTCTTT. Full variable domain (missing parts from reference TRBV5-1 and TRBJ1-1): KAGVTQTPRYLIKTRGQQVTLSCSPISGHRSVSWYQQTPGQGLQFLFEYFSETQRNKGNFPGRFSGRQFSNSRSEMNVSTLELGDSALYLCASSTDRATDTEAFFGQGTRLTVV.

CDR3 in DNA: TGTGCCAGCGCTGGAGGCCCCTACTACGAGCAGTACTTC. This sequence encodes CASAGGPYYEQYF. V is TRBV2 and J is TRBJ2-7, with TRBD2 as a possible D gene (5 bases). Trimming cost V 8 bases and J 3 bases, with 14 bases left between them. This CDR3 is built from 13 residues. Looked up from germline, CDR1 is SNHLY and CDR2 is FYNNEI.

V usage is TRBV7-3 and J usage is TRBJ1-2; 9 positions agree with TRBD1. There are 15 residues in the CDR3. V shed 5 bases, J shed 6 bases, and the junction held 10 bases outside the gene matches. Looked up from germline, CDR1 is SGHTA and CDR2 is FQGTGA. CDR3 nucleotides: TGTGCCAGCAGCAGGACAGGGGATAGGGTGGATGGCTACACCTTC. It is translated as CASSRTGDRVDGYTF.

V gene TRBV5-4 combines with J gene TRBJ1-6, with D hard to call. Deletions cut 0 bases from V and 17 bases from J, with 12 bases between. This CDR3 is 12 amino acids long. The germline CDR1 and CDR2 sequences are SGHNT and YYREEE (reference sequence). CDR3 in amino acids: CASSLDRYQVHF. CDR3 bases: TGTGCCAGCAGCTTGGACAGATATCAGGTCCACTTT. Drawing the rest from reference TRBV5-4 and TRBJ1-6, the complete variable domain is ETGVTQSPTHLIKTRGQQVTLRCSSQSGHNTVSWYQQALGQGPQFIFQYYREEENGRGNFPPRFSGLQFPNYSSELNVNALELDDSALYLCASSLDRYQVHFGNGTRLTVT.

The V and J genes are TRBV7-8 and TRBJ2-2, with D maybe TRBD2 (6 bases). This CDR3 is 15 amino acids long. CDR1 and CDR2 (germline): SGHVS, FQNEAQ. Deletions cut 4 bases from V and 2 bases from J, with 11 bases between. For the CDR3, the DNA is TGTGCCAGCAGCTACAGACTAGGAAACACCGGGGAGCTGTTTTTT. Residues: CASSYRLGNTGELFF.

CDR3 sequence reads: CASSYPAGTSSYEQYF. The CDR3, as DNA: TGTGCCAGCAGTTACCCCGCCGGGACAAGCTCCTACGAGCAGTACTTC. V gene TRBV6-6 combines with J gene TRBJ2-7; a possible D gene is TRBD1 (6 bases). Per the germline V gene, CDR1 is MNHNY and CDR2 is SVGAGI (reference sequence). V lost 2 bases and J 0 bases, leaving 14 bases between the germline ends. CDR3 length: 16 amino acids.

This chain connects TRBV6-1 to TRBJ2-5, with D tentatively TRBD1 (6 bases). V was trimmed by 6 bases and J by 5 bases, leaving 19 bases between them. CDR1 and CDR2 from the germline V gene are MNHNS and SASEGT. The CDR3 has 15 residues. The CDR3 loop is CASRKQGKFAETQYF. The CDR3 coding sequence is TGTGCCAGCAGGAAACAGGGAAAATTTGCGGAGACCCAGTACTTC.

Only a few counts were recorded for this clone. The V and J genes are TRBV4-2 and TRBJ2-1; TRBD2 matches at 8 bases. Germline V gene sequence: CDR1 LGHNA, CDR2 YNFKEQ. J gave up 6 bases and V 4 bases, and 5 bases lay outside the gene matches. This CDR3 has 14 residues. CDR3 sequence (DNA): TGTGCCAGCAGCCCGGGACTAGATATCAATGAGCAGTTCTTC. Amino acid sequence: CASSPGLDINEQFF.

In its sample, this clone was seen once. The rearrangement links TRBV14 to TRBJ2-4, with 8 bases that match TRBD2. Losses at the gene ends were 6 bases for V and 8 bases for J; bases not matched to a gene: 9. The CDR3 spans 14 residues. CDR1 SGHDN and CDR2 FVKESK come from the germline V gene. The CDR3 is CASSSKREWYIQYF. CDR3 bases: TGTGCCAGCAGTTCGAAGCGGGAGTGGTACATTCAGTACTTC.

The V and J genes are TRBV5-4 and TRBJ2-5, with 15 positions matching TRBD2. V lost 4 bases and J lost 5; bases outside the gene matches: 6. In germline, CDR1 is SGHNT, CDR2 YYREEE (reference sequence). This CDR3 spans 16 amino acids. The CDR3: CASSPAGLAGGETQYF. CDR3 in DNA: TGTGCCAGCAGCCCCGCCGGACTAGCGGGAGGGGAGACCCAGTACTTC.

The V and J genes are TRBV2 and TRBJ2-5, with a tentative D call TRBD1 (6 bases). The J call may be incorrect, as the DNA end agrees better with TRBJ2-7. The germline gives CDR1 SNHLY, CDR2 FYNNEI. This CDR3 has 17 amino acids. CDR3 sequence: CASSEEQDSSSSYEQYF. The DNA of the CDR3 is TGTGCCAGCAGTGAAGAACAGGACAGTTCTTCCTCCTACGAGCAGTACTTC.

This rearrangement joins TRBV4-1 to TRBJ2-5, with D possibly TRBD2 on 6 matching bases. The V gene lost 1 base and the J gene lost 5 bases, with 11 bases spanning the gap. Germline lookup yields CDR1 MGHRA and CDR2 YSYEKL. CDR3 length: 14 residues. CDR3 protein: CASSQGAGWETQYF. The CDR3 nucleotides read TGCGCCAGCAGCCAAGGTGCGGGGTGGGAGACCCAGTACTTC.

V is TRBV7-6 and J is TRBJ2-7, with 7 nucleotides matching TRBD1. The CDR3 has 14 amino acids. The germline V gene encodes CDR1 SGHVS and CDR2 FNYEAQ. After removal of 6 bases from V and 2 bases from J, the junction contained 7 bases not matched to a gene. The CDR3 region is CASSSDRAPYEQYF. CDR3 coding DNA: TGTGCCAGCAGTTCAGACAGGGCCCCCTACGAGCAGTACTTC.

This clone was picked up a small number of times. CDR3 region: CASSLGQDVTDTQYF. CDR3 nucleotides: TGTGCCAGCAGCTTAGGACAGGACGTGACAGATACGCAGTATTTT. This chain joins TRBV11-3 and TRBJ2-3, with D possibly TRBD1 on 6 matching bases. V shed 1 base and J shed 3 bases, with 11 bases lying between them. The CDR3 spans 15 residues. CDR1 and CDR2 (germline): SGHNT, YENEEA.

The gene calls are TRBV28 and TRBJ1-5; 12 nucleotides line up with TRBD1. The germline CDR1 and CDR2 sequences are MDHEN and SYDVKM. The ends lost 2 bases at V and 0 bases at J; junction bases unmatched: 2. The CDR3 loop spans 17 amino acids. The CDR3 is CASSLGTGGFSNQPQHF. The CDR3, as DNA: TGTGCCAGCAGTTTAGGGACAGGGGGCTTTAGCAATCAGCCCCAGCATTTT.